The present T cell receptor beta chain was sequenced within a study of T cell changes during pregnancy in multiple sclerosis. The CDR3 length is 14 residues. Germline CDR1 is SGHDT and CDR2 is YYEEEE. The V and J ends lost 3 bases and 5 bases, in that order; junction bases with no gene match: 8. Produced via immunoSEQ multiplex PCR; TCRdb's table is partial and in-frame only. This table holds approximately 70,000 clones, 92% found once. The sequencing here drew on peripheral blood, taken in the first trimester of pregnancy. This receptor was taken from a female donor in good health, enrolled as a control in a pregnancy study. The chain is built from TRBV5-6 and TRBJ2-7, with TRBD1 matching over 7 bases. CDR3 DNA sequence: TGTGCCAGCAGCTCAGGGGGACACCAAAACGAGCAGTACTTC. It is translated as CASSSGGHQNEQYF.